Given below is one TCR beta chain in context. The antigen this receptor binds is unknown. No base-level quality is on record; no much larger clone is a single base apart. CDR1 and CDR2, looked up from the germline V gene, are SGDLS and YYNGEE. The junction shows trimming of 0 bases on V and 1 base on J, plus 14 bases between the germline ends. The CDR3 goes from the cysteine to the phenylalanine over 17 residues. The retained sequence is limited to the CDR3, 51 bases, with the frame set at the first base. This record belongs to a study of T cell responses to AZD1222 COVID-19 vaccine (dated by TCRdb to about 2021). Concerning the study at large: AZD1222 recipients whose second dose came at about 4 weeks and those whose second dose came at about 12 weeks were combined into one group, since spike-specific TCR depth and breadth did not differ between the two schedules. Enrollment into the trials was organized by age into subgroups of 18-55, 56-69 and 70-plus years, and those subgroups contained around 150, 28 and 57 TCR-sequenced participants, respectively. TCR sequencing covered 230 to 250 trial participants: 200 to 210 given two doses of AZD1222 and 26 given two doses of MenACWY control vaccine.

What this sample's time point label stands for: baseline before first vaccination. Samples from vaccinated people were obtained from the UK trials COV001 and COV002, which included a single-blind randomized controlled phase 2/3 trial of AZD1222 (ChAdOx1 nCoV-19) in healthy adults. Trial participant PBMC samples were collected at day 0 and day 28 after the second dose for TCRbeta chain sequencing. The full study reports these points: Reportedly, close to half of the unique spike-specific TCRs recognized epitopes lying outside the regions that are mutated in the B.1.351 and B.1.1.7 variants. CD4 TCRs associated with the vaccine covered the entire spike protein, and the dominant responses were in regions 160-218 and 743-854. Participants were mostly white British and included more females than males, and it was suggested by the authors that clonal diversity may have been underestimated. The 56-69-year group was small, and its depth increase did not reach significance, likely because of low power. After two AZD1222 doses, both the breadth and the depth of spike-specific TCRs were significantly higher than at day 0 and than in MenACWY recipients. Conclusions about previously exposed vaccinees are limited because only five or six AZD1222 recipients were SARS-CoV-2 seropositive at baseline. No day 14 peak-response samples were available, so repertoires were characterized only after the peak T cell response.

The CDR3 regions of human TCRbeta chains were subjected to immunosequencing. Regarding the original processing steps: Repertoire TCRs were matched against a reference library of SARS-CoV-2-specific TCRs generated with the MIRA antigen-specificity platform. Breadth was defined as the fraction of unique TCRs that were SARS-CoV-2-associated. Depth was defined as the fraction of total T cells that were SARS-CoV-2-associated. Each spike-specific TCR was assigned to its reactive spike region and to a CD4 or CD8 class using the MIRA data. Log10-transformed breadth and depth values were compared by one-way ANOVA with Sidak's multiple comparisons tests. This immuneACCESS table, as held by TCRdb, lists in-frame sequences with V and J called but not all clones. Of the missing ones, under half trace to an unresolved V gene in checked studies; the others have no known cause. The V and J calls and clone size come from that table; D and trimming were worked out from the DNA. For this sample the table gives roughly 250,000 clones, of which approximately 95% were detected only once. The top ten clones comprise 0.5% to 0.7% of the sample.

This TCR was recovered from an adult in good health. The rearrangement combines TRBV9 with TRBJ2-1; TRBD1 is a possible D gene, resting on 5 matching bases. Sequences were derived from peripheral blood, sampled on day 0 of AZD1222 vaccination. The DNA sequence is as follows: TGTGCCAGCAGCGTAGAATCAGGGCGAAATTCCTACAATGAGCAGTTCTTC. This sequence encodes CASSVESGRNSYNEQFF. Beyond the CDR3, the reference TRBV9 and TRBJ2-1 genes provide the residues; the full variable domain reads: DSGVTQTPKHLITATGQRVTLRCSPRSGDLSVYWYQQSLDQGLQFLIQYYNGEERAKGNILERFSAQQFPDLHSELNLSSLELGDSALYFCASSVESGRNSYNEQFFGPGTRLTVL.